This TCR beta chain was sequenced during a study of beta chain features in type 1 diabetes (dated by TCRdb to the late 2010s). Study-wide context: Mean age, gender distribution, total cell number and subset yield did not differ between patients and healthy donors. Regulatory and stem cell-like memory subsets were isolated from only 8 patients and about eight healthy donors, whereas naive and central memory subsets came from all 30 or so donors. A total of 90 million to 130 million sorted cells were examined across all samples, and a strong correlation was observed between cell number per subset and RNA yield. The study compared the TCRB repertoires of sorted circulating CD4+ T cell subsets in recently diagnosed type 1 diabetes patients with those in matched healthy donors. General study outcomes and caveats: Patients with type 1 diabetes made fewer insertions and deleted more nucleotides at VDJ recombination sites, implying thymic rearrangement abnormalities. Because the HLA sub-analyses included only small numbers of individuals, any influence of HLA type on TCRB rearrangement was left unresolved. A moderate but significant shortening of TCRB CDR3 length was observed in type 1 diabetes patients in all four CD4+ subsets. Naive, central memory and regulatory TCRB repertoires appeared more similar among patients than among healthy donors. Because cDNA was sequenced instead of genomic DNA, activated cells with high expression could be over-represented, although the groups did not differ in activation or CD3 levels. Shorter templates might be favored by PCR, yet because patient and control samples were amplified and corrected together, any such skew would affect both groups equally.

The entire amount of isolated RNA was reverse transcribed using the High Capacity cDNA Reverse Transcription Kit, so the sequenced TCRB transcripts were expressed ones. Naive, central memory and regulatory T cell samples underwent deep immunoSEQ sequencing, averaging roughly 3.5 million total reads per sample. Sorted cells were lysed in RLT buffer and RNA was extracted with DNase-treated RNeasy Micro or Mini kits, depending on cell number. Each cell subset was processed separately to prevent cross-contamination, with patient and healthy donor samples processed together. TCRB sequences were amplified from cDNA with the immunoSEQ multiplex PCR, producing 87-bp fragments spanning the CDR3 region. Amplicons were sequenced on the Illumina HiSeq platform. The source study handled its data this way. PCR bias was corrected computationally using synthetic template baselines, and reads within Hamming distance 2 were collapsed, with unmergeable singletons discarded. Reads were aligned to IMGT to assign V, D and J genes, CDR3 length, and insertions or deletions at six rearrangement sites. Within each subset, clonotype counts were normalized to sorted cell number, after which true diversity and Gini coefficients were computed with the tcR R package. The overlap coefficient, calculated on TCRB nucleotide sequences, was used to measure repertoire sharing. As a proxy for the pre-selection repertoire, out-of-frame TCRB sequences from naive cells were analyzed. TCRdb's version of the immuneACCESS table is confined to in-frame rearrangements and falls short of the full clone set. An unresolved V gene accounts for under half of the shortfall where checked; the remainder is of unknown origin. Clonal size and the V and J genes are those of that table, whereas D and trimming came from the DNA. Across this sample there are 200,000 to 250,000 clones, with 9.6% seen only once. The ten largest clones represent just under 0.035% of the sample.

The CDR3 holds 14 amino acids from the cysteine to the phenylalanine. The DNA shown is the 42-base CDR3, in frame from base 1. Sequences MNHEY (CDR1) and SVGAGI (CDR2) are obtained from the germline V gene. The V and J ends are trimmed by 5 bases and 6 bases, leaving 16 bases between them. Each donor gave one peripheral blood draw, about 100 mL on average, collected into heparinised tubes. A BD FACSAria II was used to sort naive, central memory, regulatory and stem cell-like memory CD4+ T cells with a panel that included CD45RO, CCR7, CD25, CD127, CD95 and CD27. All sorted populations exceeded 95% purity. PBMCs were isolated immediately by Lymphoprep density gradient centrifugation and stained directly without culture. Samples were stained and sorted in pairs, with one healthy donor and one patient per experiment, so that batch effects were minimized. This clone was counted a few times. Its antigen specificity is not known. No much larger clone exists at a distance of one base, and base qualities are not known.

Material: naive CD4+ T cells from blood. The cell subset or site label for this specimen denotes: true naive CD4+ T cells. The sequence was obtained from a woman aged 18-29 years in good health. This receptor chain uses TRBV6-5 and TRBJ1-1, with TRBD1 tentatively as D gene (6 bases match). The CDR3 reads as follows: CASSRTGTGSEAFF. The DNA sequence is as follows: TGTGCCAGCAGTAGAACAGGGACGGGGTCTGAAGCTTTCTTT.